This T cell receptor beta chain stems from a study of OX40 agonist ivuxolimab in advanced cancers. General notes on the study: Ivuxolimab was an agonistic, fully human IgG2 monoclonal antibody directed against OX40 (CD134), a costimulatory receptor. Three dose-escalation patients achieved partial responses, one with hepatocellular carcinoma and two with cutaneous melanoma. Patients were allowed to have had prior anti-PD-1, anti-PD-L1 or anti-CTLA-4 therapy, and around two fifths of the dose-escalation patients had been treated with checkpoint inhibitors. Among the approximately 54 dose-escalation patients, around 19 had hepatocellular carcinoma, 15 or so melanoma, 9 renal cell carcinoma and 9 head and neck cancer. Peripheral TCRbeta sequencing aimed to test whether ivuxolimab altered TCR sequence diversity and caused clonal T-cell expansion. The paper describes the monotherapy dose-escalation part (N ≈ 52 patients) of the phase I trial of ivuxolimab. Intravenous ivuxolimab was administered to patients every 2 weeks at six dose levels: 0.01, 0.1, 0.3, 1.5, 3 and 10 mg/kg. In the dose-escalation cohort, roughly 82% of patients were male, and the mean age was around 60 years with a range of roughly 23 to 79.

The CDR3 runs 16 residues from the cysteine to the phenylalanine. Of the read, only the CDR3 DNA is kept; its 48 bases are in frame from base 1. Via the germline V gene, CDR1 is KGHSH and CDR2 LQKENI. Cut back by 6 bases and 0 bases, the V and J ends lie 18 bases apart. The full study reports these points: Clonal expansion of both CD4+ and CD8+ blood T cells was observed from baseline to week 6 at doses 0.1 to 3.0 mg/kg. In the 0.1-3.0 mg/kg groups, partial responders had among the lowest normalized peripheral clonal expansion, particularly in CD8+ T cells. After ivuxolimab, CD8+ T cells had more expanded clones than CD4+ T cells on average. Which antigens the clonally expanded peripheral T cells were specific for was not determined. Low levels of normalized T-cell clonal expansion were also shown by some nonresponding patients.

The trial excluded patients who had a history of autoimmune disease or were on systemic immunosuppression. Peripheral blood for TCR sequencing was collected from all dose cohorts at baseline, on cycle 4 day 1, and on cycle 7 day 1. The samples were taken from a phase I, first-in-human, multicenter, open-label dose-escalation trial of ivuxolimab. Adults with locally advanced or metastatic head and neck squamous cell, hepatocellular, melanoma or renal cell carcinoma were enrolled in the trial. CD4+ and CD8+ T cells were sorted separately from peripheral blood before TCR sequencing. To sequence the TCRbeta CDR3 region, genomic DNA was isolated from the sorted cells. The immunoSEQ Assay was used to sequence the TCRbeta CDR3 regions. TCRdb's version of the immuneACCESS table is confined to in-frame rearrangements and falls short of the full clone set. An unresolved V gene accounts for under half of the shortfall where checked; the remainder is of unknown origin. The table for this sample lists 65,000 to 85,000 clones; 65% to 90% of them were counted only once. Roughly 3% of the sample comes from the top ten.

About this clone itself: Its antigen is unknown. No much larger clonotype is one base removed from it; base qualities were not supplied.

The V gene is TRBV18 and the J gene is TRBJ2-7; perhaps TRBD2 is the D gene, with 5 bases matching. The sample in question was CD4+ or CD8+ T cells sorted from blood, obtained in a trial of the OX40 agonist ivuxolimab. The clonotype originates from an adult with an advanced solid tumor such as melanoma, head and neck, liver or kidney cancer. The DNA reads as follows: TGTGCCAGCTCTGCCGCCGAGACGGGGAGCTCCTACGAGCAGTACTTC. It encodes CASSAAETGSSYEQYF.